This T cell receptor (beta chain) was sequenced in a study of radiation and T cells in renal cell carcinoma. This sample's time point: blood 4 weeks post-SBRT, at nephrectomy. Stated treatment: 15 Gy SBRT to primary tumor, nephrectomy 4 weeks later. Nephrectomy followed 15 Gy stereotactic body radiation by 4 weeks. After SBRT, blood was collected at 2 and 4 weeks, plus baseline. Whole-study findings and limits: In blood, top tumor clones expanded by 2 weeks, shrinking by 4.

Germline V gene lookup returns CDR1 MNHEY and CDR2 SVGAGI. The V end lost 5 bases, the J end lost 4 bases, and 15 bases lay between the germline ends. This CDR3 is built from 14 residues. To note about this clone: The antigen is unknown. Distinct nucleotide sequences in the sample also encode this CDR3.

Produced via immunoSEQ multiplex PCR; TCRdb's table is partial and in-frame only. The table has around 100,000 clones, 80% to 90% seen once. The receptor was derived from a man aged 60 to 69 with renal cell carcinoma. This material consisted of blood, taken from a patient whose treatment included radiotherapy and nephrectomy. The chain uses TRBV6-5 and TRBJ2-7; TRBD1 might be the D (5 bases). CDR3 residues: CASSPAGGAYEQYF. CDR3 sequence (DNA): TGTGCCAGCAGTCCCGCAGGTGGGGCATACGAGCAGTACTTC.